A single T cell receptor beta chain is shown here with its context. Its specificity is not known. The data originate from a study of shared clonotypes between healthy human individuals. Regarding the study as a whole: Approximately 4.9% of naive CD4 clonotypes were shared across a few donors.

It was into CD45RA+ naive and CD45RA-negative memory subsets that the CD4+ cells were split. This CDR3 has 14 residues. This table comes from immunoSEQ multiplex PCR, and its TCRdb copy is limited to in-frame clones, with some not included. The sample includes about 180,000 clones, around 93% of them seen just once. The V gene is TRBV21-1, the J gene TRBJ1-1. TRBV21-1 is a recognized pseudogene. The receptor was derived from a woman aged 30 to 39 in good health. The sequenced sample was naive CD4+ T cells sorted from blood. Noted subset: CD45RA+ positively selected. The CDR3 sequence is CASSVAEMNTEAFF. DNA for the CDR3: TGTGCCAGCAGCGTGGCGGAAATGAACACTGAAGCTTTCTTT.